One and the same sample provided the 17 T cell receptor beta chains below, sequenced in a study of T cells after yellow fever vaccination. TCRdb fed the 5' RACE reads into MiXCR, producing one record per CDR3 protein. The sample consists of about 45,000 distinct CDR3 sequences, under 8% of them appearing once. The sample consisted of CD8+ T cells not binding an NS4B(214-222) dextramer, sorted from PBMCs, taken 45 days after the yellow fever booster vaccination. Every receptor here comes from a man aged 30-40 years who received the YFV17D yellow fever vaccine.

This clonotype was seen at least ten times. This chain uses TRBV24-1 with TRBJ2-2, with D perhaps TRBD2 (5 bases). This CDR3 spans 14 amino acids. In germline, CDR1 is KGHDR, CDR2 SFDVKD. The V end was cut by 7 bases, the J end by 0 bases, with 8 bases between. CDR3 coding DNA: TGTGCCACCAGGGATAGCGCGAACACCGGGGAGCTGTTTTTT. Encoded protein: CATRDSANTGELFF.

This clonotype was counted at least ten times. V usage is TRBV20-1 and J usage is TRBJ2-5; 7 bases are a match to TRBD2. CDR3 length: 18 amino acids. J lost 3 bases, V lost 3 bases, and 19 bases had no gene match. CDR1 and CDR2 from the germline V gene are DFQATT and SNEGSKA (reference sequence). DNA for the CDR3: TGCAGTGCTAGGGGAGTTAAACCTACTACCCGGGAGGAAGAGACCCAGTACTTC. Its translation: CSARGVKPTTREEETQYF.

This clonotype was detected many times. The V and J genes are TRBV12-3 or TRBV12-4 and TRBJ2-7; D gene ambiguous. This CDR3 is built from 13 residues. Trimming pared 10 bases from V and 2 bases from J, leaving 15 bases between. The CDR3 DNA is TGTGCCACCGGATGGGCGGATACCTACGAGCAGTACTTC. Its translation is CATGWADTYEQYF.

This clonotype was observed a few times. The chain has TRBV20-1 and TRBJ2-3; 8 bases agree with TRBD1. CDR3 length: 16 amino acids. Germline values: CDR1 DFQATT, CDR2 SNEGSKA (reference sequence). The junction had 10 bases not matched to a gene; V was cut back by 3 bases and J by 2 bases. CDR3 sequence: CSASGDRGTYTDTQYF. For the CDR3, the DNA is TGCAGTGCTAGCGGCGACAGGGGAACGTACACAGATACGCAGTATTTT.

As regards this clonotype: A read error is possible here, since a much larger clone lies one base away. The CDR3 DNA reads as TGTGCCAGGGTTGTAGGGACCCACGAGCAGTACTTC. Amino acids: CARVVGTHEQYF. The genes are TRBV27 and TRBJ2-7, with D possibly called TRBD1 or TRBD2 (5 bases each). There are 12 residues in the CDR3. The germline V gene encodes CDR1 MNHEY and CDR2 SMNVEV (reference sequence). The ends were cut back, 9 bases at V and 5 bases at J, with 14 bases in the middle.

There are many counts of this clonotype. The V gene is TRBV5-1, the J gene TRBJ2-7, with 9 bases aligning to TRBD2. This CDR3 contains 13 residues. The junction had 2 bases not matched to a gene; V was cut back by 4 bases and J by 3 bases. Germline CDR1 reads SGHRS; CDR2 reads YFSETQ. Here the CDR3 DNA reads TGCGCCAGCAGCCCTAGCGGGATCTACGAGCAGTACTTC. Protein: CASSPSGIYEQYF.

This clonotype was seen many times. No DNA is shown, since the ends of the CDR3 on it are uncertain; the CDR3 is the one TCRdb lists. The CDR3 spells CASSSVGPGNEQFF. This chain uses TRBV7-9 with TRBJ2-1; TRBD1 is the table's D call and was not checked against the DNA. Germline lookup yields CDR1 SEHNR and CDR2 FQNEAQ (reference sequence). The CDR3 contains 14 residues when both ends are counted.

The sample holds many counts of this clonotype. The V gene is TRBV12-3 or TRBV12-4, the J gene TRBJ2-5; 11 positions agree with TRBD2. This CDR3 has 16 residues. V trimming: 2 bases; J trimming: 1 base; junction bases outside the gene matches: 3. CDR3 sequence: CASSLTGLAAQETQYF. The DNA of the CDR3 is TGTGCCAGCAGTTTAACGGGACTAGCGGCCCAAGAGACCCAGTACTTC.

There are many counts of this clonotype. The chain uses TRBV4-3 and TRBJ2-2; TRBD2 matches 8 bases. Germline assignment: CDR1 LGHNA and CDR2 YSLEER. J gave up 6 bases and V 4 bases, and 7 bases lay outside the gene matches. This CDR3 comprises 15 residues. CDR3 bases: TGCGCCAGCAGCCTTATCACTAGCGGCTCCGGGGAGCTGTTTTTT. It yields the protein CASSLITSGSGELFF.

This clonotype was found many times. The V gene is TRBV29-1, the J gene TRBJ2-7, with TRBD2 matching 10 bases. The J segment lost 2 bases and the V segment lost 6 bases, leaving 7 bases of the junction unmatched. The V gene's germline CDR1 is SQVTM and CDR2 ANQGSEA. The CDR3 covers 14 residues. CDR3 DNA sequence: TGCAGCGTAGGGGGACTAGCGAGTCCCTACGAGCAGTACTTC. Translating gives CSVGGLASPYEQYF.

This clonotype was observed at least ten times. V and J are TRBV30 and TRBJ2-5; 9 bases fit TRBD1. The V segment lost 3 bases and the J segment 5 bases; nucleotides outside the gene matches: 4. Germline CDR1 and CDR2: GTSNPN and SVGIG (reference sequence). CDR3 length: 13 residues. The CDR3, as DNA: TGTGCCTGGAGCCTTACAGGGGGCGAGACCCAGTACTTC. Its protein is CAWSLTGGETQYF.

For the CDR3, the DNA is TGTGCCAGCACCAAGCCGGTACAGTGGAGAGAGACCCAGTACTTC. It encodes CASTKPVQWRETQYF. The rearrangement links TRBV3-1 to TRBJ2-5, with no clear D. The CDR3 is made up of 15 amino acids. Germline assignment: CDR1 LGHDT and CDR2 YNNKEL (reference sequence). Trimming shortened V by 7 bases and J by 4 bases, and 19 bases separated the two germline ends.

This clonotype appeared many times. This chain joins TRBV9 and TRBJ2-1; no clear D. The germline V gene has CDR1 SGDLS and CDR2 YYNGEE. CDR3 length: 14 amino acids. Between the trimmed V and J ends, which lost 3 bases and 0 bases, there was a span of 7 bases. DNA of the CDR3: TGTGCCAGCAGCGGCACGAGCTCCTACAATGAGCAGTTCTTC. It specifies CASSGTSSYNEQFF. The whole variable domain, remainder taken from reference TRBV9 and TRBJ2-1, is DSGVTQTPKHLITATGQRVTLRCSPRSGDLSVYWYQQSLDQGLQFLIQYYNGEERAKGNILERFSAQQFPDLHSELNLSSLELGDSALYFCASSGTSSYNEQFFGPGTRLTVL.

This clonotype came up a few times. CDR3 amino acids: CACSGTSGTQYF. The CDR3 coding sequence is TGTGCCTGCTCCGGGACTAGCGGAACCCAGTACTTC. The rearrangement uses TRBV2 and TRBJ2-5; 11 nucleotides line up with TRBD2. There are 12 residues in the CDR3. V trimming: 11 bases; J trimming: 8 bases; junction bases outside the gene matches: 7. In germline, CDR1 is SNHLY, CDR2 FYNNEI.

This clonotype was seen ten or more times. This chain joins TRBV16 and TRBJ2-2; 8 bases map to TRBD1. There are 16 residues in the CDR3. J gave up 5 bases and V 7 bases, and 12 bases lay outside the gene matches. The germline CDR1 and CDR2 sequences are KGHSY and FQNENV. CDR3 sequence: CASTLDGQGPTGELFF. DNA for the CDR3: TGTGCCAGCACCCTCGACGGACAGGGACCGACCGGGGAGCTGTTTTTT.

The chain carries TRBV20-1 and TRBJ2-7; maybe TRBD2 (5 bases). The germline V gene has CDR1 DFQATT and CDR2 SNEGSKA (reference sequence). Trimming took 0 bases from V and 3 from J, leaving 18 bases between them. The CDR3 has 16 residues. In nucleotides, the CDR3 is TGCAGTGCTAGAGACGGATCCGGACTTTCGGGCTACGAGCAGTACTTC. Translated: CSARDGSGLSGYEQYF.

The sample holds many counts of this clonotype. This chain's CDR3 is CASSYTGYEQYF. The CDR3 DNA sequence: TGTGCCAGCAGTTACACGGGGTACGAGCAGTACTTC. The chain joins TRBV6-5 to TRBJ2-7; D perhaps matches TRBD2 (5 bases). The germline CDR1 and CDR2 sequences are MNHEY and SVGAGI. V was pared by 2 bases and J by 4 bases, with 6 bases between. The CDR3 spans 12 residues.